Presented here are 22 T cell receptor beta chains from one specimen sequenced in a study of T cells in Graves' hyperthyroidism and ophthalmopathy. Amplified regions were TCR beta CDR3 sequences from RNA transcripts. TCR CDR3 regions were first amplified by RT-PCR with HTBI primers. TCRdb ran MiXCR on the multiplex PCR reads and lists one entry per CDR3 protein. The repertoire holds 700,000 to 950,000 distinct CDR3 sequences, with approximately 36% as singletons. The material sequenced was blood. These receptors were taken from a woman in her thirties or forties with Graves' hyperthyroidism.

This clonotype came up many times. This rearrangement joins TRBV19 to TRBJ1-1, with a tentative D call TRBD1 (5 bases). V lost 1 base and J 4 bases, leaving 13 bases between the germline ends. Germline CDR1 reads LNHDA; CDR2 reads SQIVND (reference sequence). CDR3 length equals 15 residues. The CDR3: CASSIGLTVITEAFF. CDR3 nucleotide sequence: TGTGCCAGTAGTATAGGCCTGACAGTGATCACTGAAGCTTTCTTT.

Details on this clonotype: A much more abundant neighbour one base away suggests this may be a read error. The chain joins TRBV29-1 to TRBJ2-2; no clear D gene. This CDR3 region has 11 residues. Trimming left V 7 bases short and J 3 bases short, with 6 bases between. The germline V gene encodes CDR1 SQVTM and CDR2 ANQGSEA. This CDR3 is CSGWDTGELFF. The CDR3 nucleotides are TGCAGCGGGTGGGACACCGGGGAGCTGTTTTTT.

This rearrangement joins TRBV29-1 to TRBJ2-3; the match to TRBD2 covers 9 bases. The CDR3 is made up of 17 amino acids. With 0 bases clipped from V and 4 bases from J, the junction kept 11 bases outside the gene matches. From germline, CDR1 is SQVTM and CDR2 ANQGSEA. The CDR3 sequence: CSVEDVSSGSIADTQYF. CDR3 sequence (DNA): TGCAGCGTTGAAGATGTTAGTAGCGGGAGTATAGCAGATACGCAGTATTTT.

The chain is built from TRBV10-3 and TRBJ2-6; D may correspond to TRBD1 or TRBD2 (5 bases each). V lost 10 bases to trimming and J lost 2 bases, with 12 bases between them. CDR1 is ENHRY, CDR2 SYGVKD, per germline. This CDR3 comprises 14 residues. In nucleotides, the CDR3 is TGTGCCACCGGGGCAGCCGCTGGGGCCAACGTCCTGACTTTC. It specifies CATGAAAGANVLTF.

This rearrangement joins TRBV20-1 to TRBJ1-2; 10 bases map to TRBD1. After removal of 7 bases from V and 6 bases from J, the junction contained 5 bases not matched to a gene. The length of the CDR3 is 12 residues. The germline V gene has CDR1 DFQATT and CDR2 SNEGSKA (reference sequence). The CDR3 protein is CSVTGTGDGYTF. In DNA form, the CDR3 reads TGCAGTGTCACCGGGACAGGGGATGGCTACACCTTC.

This clonotype came up many times. J is TRBJ2-5 and V is TRBV29-1; either TRBD1 or TRBD2 may fit D (5 bases each). V was shortened by 4 bases and J by 7 bases, with 13 bases between the two germline ends. From germline, CDR1 is SQVTM and CDR2 ANQGSEA. The CDR3 is made up of 12 amino acids. This CDR3 is CSVGLLGGTQYF. Written as DNA, the CDR3 is TGCAGCGTTGGACTGCTTGGGGGGACCCAGTACTTC.

This clonotype was counted at least ten times. The chain joins TRBV7-9 to TRBJ1-1, with TRBD1 matching 8 bases. The length of the CDR3 is 16 residues. Trimming removed 4 bases from V and 4 bases from J; junction bases left unmatched: 11. Germline V lookup: CDR1 SEHNR, CDR2 FQNEAQ (reference sequence). CDR3: CASSSVRQGAGTEAFF. CDR3 in DNA: TGTGCCAGCAGCTCAGTCCGTCAGGGGGCTGGCACTGAAGCTTTCTTT.

V gene TRBV7-9 combines with J gene TRBJ2-7; TRBD2 matches 7 bases. Trimming removed 8 bases from V and 5 bases from J; junction bases left unmatched: 15. CDR1 is SEHNR and CDR2 is FQNEAQ in the germline V gene (reference sequence). This CDR3 is 15 amino acids long. The CDR3 DNA reads TGTGCCAGCCGGTGGAGTGGGGGGGAAGAAAACGAGCAGTACTTC. This codes for CASRWSGGEENEQYF.

This clonotype has a count of ten or more. The V gene is TRBV20-1, the J gene TRBJ2-5, with D possibly being TRBD1 (6 bases). The CDR3 has 15 amino acids. V dropped 4 bases and J dropped 5 bases, with 20 bases sitting between them. The germline gives CDR1 DFQATT, CDR2 SNEGSKA (reference sequence). The CDR3 region has the DNA TGCAGTGCTACTCCCCTGACAGGCTCGAGGGAGACCCAGTACTTC. It specifies CSATPLTGSRETQYF.

The genes are TRBV7-9 and TRBJ2-7, with 14 positions matching TRBD2. The last part of the DNA fits TRBJ2-1 better; the J call may be wrong. This CDR3 is 15 amino acids long. Germline V gene sequence: CDR1 SEHNR, CDR2 FQNEAQ (reference sequence). For the CDR3, the DNA is TGTGCCAGCAGCACCGGGACTAGCGGGAGTACTGAGCAGTTCTTC. Translated: CASSTGTSGSTEQFF.

There are a few counts of this clonotype. The chain employs TRBV7-2 and TRBJ1-3; 7 nucleotides line up with TRBD1. Trimming cost V 5 bases and J 2 bases; bases outside gene matches: 6. The CDR3 runs 15 residues. Germline values: CDR1 SGHTA, CDR2 FQGNSA. Here the CDR3 reads CASSLGTAPGNTIYF. The CDR3 nucleotides read TGTGCCAGCAGCCTAGGGACAGCGCCTGGAAACACCATATATTTT.

This clonotype was observed a handful of times. The chain joins TRBV5-5 to TRBJ1-4; weak D call: TRBD1 (5 bases). CDR1 and CDR2 (germline): SGHKS, YYEKEE (reference sequence). The CDR3 runs 14 residues. The V end lost 4 bases, the J end lost 8 bases, and 15 bases lay between the germline ends. The CDR3: CASSETTGDEKLFF. The CDR3 DNA is TGTGCCAGCAGCGAGACGACCGGGGACGAAAAACTGTTTTTT.

This clonotype occurred many times. The rearrangement links TRBV7-9 to TRBJ1-4; D gene unclear. CDR1 and CDR2 from the germline V gene are SEHNR and FQNEAQ (reference sequence). Trimming stripped 3 bases from V and 11 bases from J, with 10 bases between. The CDR3 contains 12 residues. CDR3 residues: CASSLPDGKLFF. CDR3 DNA sequence: TGTGCCAGCAGCTTGCCCGACGGGAAACTGTTTTTT.

The chain combines TRBV20-1 with TRBJ2-5, with 9 bases fitting TRBD2. Germline V gives CDR1 DFQATT, CDR2 SNEGSKA (reference sequence). The trim removed 7 bases at V and 3 bases at J, leaving 9 bases unmatched. CDR3 length: 14 residues. The CDR3 loop reads CSGRGLAGKETQYF. In DNA form, the CDR3 reads TGCAGTGGACGCGGGCTAGCGGGGAAAGAGACCCAGTACTTC.

This clonotype occurred many times. The rearrangement uses TRBV5-6 and TRBJ1-2; D uncertain. Germline lookup yields CDR1 SGHDT and CDR2 YYEEEE. Trimming took 0 bases from V and 10 from J, leaving 7 bases between them. The length of the CDR3 is 11 residues. The CDR3 region has the DNA TGTGCCAGCAGCTTGGGGGGAACCTACACCTTC. Its translation: CASSLGGTYTF.

The chain employs TRBV29-1 and TRBJ2-5, with 8 bases that match TRBD2. The trim removed 3 bases at V and 3 bases at J, leaving 9 bases unmatched. This CDR3 has 15 residues. Germline V gene sequence: CDR1 SQVTM, CDR2 ANQGSEA. The CDR3 loop is CSVDDGRGLEETQYF. The DNA for the CDR3 is TGCAGCGTTGACGACGGGAGGGGTCTAGAAGAGACCCAGTACTTC.

The count of this clonotype is one. This may arise from a read error, as a much more abundant clone is one base away. No conserved phenylalanine or tryptophan is present at the end of the CDR3, so a read error is the likely explanation. The rearrangement uses TRBV19 and TRBJ1-1; 7 positions agree with TRBD1. The CDR3 is made up of 12 amino acids. The germline V gene encodes CDR1 LNHDA and CDR2 SQIVND (reference sequence). J lost 7 bases, V lost 6 bases, and 5 bases had no gene match. CDR3 sequence: CASSPTGFEAFL. Here the CDR3 DNA reads TGTGCCAGTAGCCCGACAGGGTTTGAAGCTTTCCTT.

This clonotype appeared a few times. The chain is built from TRBV10-3 and TRBJ2-7; 10 positions agree with TRBD2. With V trimmed by 6 bases and J by 3 bases, 5 bases remained unmatched. This CDR3 region has 14 residues. The germline gives CDR1 ENHRY, CDR2 SYGVKD. The CDR3, as DNA: TGTGCCATCAGCGCCAGGACTAGCGGCTACGAGCAGTACTTC. This gives the protein CAISARTSGYEQYF.

Only one count was recorded for this clonotype. With a much larger clone just one base away, this may be a read error. J is TRBJ1-5 and V is TRBV19; D uncertain. Germline V lookup: CDR1 LNHDA, CDR2 SQIVND (reference sequence). CDR3 length: 14 amino acids. CDR3 nucleotide sequence: TGTGCCCGTAGTATATTGGGTCCCGCGGAACCCCAGCATTTT. It yields the protein CARSILGPAEPQHF.

This clonotype was detected a few times. V gene TRBV7-6 combines with J gene TRBJ1-3, with D possibly being TRBD1 (5 bases). Germline CDR1 is SGHVS and CDR2 is FNYEAQ. The V and J ends lost 8 bases and 2 bases respectively, with 13 bases between them. The CDR3 totals 14 residues. The CDR3 bases are TGTGCCAGCCTGGACCAGGGTCCTGGAAACACCATATATTTT. Protein: CASLDQGPGNTIYF.

As DNA, the CDR3 is TGTGCCAGCAGTCAACGGGGAGGGGCTCGACAGAACCCTAACTATGGCTACACCTTC. This translates into CASSQRGGARQNPNYGYTF. The gene calls are TRBV12-3 or TRBV12-4 and TRBJ1-2, with D perhaps matching TRBD1 (5 bases). Trimming left V 5 bases short and J 0 bases short, with 25 bases between. CDR3 length: 19 residues.

The J gene is TRBJ1-2, the V gene TRBV11-3; 9 bases agree with TRBD1. The CDR3 has 12 residues. Per the germline V gene, CDR1 is SGHNT and CDR2 is YENEEA. The V gene end was trimmed by 6 bases and the J gene end by 7 bases; junction bases not matched to a gene: 3. The CDR3 is CASSLQGAGYTF. The CDR3 nucleotides are TGTGCCAGCAGTCTACAGGGGGCTGGCTACACCTTC.